This TCR beta chain was observed in a study of cytomegalovirus exposure and HLA in healthy donors. Study overall: The same platform was used for the 100 to 150 validation repertoires and the 600 to 700 first-cohort repertoires, a later analysis reported. Study results and caveats: Most TCRs appeared rarely, but some public TCRs recurred in many donors. It was found in a later analysis that first-cohort TCR clusters tended to co-occur in the 100 to 150 validation repertoires. 164 TCR beta chains were listed as cytomegalovirus-associated.

Turning to this clone: The antigen is not known.

Libraries were prepared by immunoSEQ multiplex PCR; TCRdb keeps only in-frame clonotypes and omits some of them. This table holds approximately 57,000 clones, approximately 93% found once. Germline trimming cut 3 bases from V and 5 bases from J; bases unmatched to any gene: 4. Germline-derived CDR1 and CDR2 are ENHRY and SYGVKD. The CDR3 totals 15 residues. Source material: PBMCs. The clonotype comes from a woman younger than 30 in good health and CMV-seronegative. The chain carries TRBV10-3 and TRBJ2-1, with 10 positions matching TRBD2. The CDR3 protein is CAISDRLAGDNEQFF. The CDR3 coding sequence is TGTGCCATCAGTGACCGGCTAGCGGGAGACAATGAGCAGTTCTTC.